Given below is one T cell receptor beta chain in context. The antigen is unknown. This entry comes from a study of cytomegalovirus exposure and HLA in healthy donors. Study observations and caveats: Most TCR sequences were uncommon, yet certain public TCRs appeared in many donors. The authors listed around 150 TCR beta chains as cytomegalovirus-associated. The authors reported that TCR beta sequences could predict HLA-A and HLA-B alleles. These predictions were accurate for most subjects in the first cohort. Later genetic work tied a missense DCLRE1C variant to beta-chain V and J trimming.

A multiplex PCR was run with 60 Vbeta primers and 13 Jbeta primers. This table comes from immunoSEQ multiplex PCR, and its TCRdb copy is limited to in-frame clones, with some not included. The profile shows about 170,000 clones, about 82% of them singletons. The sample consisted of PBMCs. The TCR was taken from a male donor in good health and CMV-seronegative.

The CDR3 nucleotides are TGTGCCAGTAGTATCGAGACAGGTTCGACCTATGGCTACACCTTC. This codes for CASSIETGSTYGYTF. The gene calls are TRBV19 and TRBJ1-2, with D perhaps TRBD1 (6 bases). Deletions cut 3 bases from V and 4 bases from J, with 15 bases between. Germline V gives CDR1 LNHDA, CDR2 SQIVND (reference sequence). The CDR3 consists of 15 residues.